This TCR beta chain is drawn from a study of T-cell reconstitution after alpha-beta-depleted transplantation in children. There are 14 residues in the CDR3. V lost 5 bases, J lost 8 bases, and 16 bases lay in between. Germline lookup yields CDR1 MDHEN and CDR2 SYDVKM. Construction of the TCRbeta library involved unique molecular identifiers. TCRdb re-analysed the PCR reads in MiXCR, keeping a single row per CDR3 protein. In the table there are 500,000 to 750,000 distinct CDR3 sequences, over 10% of which are singletons. Here the sequenced sample was PBMCs, mostly from graft donor cells, taken 360 days after TCRalphabeta/CD19-depleted stem cell transplant. V gene TRBV28 combines with J gene TRBJ2-1; D assignment may be TRBD1 or TRBD2 (5 bases each). This TCR was recovered from a male patient younger than 18 who had a stem cell transplant for acute myeloid leukemia, so the T cells may come from the graft donor. The DNA for the CDR3 is TGTGCCAGCAGTCCCCTGGGGGTCGACGATGAGCAGTTCTTC. Translated: CASSPLGVDDEQFF.